This entry lists 10 T cell receptor beta chains sequenced from one sample in a study of blood T cell repertoires in COVID-19. Some clones are missing from TCRdb's copy, which holds only in-frame ones; the method was immunoSEQ multiplex PCR. This sample has approximately 160,000 clones, with approximately 82% found just once. Sequencing was done on a sample of peripheral blood. The receptor set was obtained from a woman between 50 and 59 years old in a cohort sampled during active or convalescent COVID-19.

This clone was seen only once. The V and J genes are TRBV4-1 and TRBJ2-4, with D tentatively TRBD2 (6 bases). The CDR3 consists of 13 residues. Germline V lookup: CDR1 MGHRA, CDR2 YSYEKL. V was cut by 6 bases and J by 3 bases, with 9 bases left in between. CDR3 DNA sequence: TGCGCCAGCAGAGGAGGGGTCAAAAACATTCAGTACTTC. It yields the protein CASRGGVKNIQYF.

The chain carries TRBV5-1 and TRBJ1-4, with TRBD1 matching over 8 bases. V lost 1 base to trimming and J lost 8 bases; unmatched junction nucleotides: 10. The germline CDR1 and CDR2 sequences are SGHRS and YFSETQ. CDR3 size: 16 residues. CDR3 sequence reads: CASSLFPQGAGEKLFF. CDR3 DNA sequence: TGCGCCAGCAGCTTGTTCCCCCAGGGGGCGGGAGAAAAACTGTTTTTT.

This chain connects TRBV7-9 to TRBJ2-3; D remains unclear. The CDR3 runs to 14 residues. CDR1 SEHNR and CDR2 FQNEAQ come from the germline V gene (reference sequence). Trimming took off 5 bases at V and 0 bases at J, with 9 bases between the two ends. The CDR3 coding sequence is TGTGCCAGCAGCACCAGTATCAGCACAGATACGCAGTATTTT. Its translation is CASSTSISTDTQYF.

This sequence joins TRBV2 and TRBJ2-7; weak D call: TRBD1 (5 bases). V lost 0 bases and J lost 0, with 9 bases in between. CDR1 is SNHLY and CDR2 is FYNNEI in the germline V gene. The CDR3 extends over 15 amino acids. The CDR3 nucleotides read TGTGCCAGCAGTGAAGCGGCAGGGTACTCCTACGAGCAGTACTTC. Its translation: CASSEAAGYSYEQYF. The variable domain in full, completed from reference TRBV2 and TRBJ2-7, reads EPEVTQTPSHQVTQMGQEVILRCVPISNHLYFYWYRQILGQKVEFLVSFYNNEISEKSEIFDDQFSVERPDGSNFTLKIRSTKLEDSAMYFCASSEAAGYSYEQYFGPGTRLTVT.

The CDR3 loop is CASSLDRGRRGNTEAFF. The CDR3 nucleotides are TGTGCCAGCAGCTTAGACAGGGGGCGGCGAGGGAACACTGAAGCTTTCTTT. V gene TRBV7-2 combines with J gene TRBJ1-1; TRBD1 agrees at 9 bases. J gave up 1 base and V 1 base, and 7 bases lay outside the gene matches. Germline values: CDR1 SGHTA, CDR2 FQGNSA. This CDR3 spans 17 amino acids.

The V gene is TRBV11-3, the J gene TRBJ2-7; weak D call: TRBD2 (6 bases). Trimming took 0 bases from V and 7 from J, leaving 7 bases between them. The CDR3 has 12 amino acids. CDR1 SGHNT and CDR2 YENEEA come from the germline V gene. CDR3 region: CASSLEAGEQYF. The DNA for the CDR3 is TGTGCCAGCAGCTTAGAGGCGGGGGAGCAGTACTTC.

The chain combines TRBV9 with TRBJ1-4; TRBD1 matches 11 bases. V lost 0 bases and J lost 2; bases outside the gene matches: 6. The CDR3 runs 18 residues. Germline V gene lookup returns CDR1 SGDLS and CDR2 YYNGEE. The CDR3 reads CASSVGLGTGGTNEKLFF. CDR3 bases: TGTGCCAGCAGCGTAGGGCTAGGGACAGGGGGGACTAATGAAAAACTGTTTTTT.

The rearrangement uses TRBV12-5 and TRBJ2-7; 10 positions agree with TRBD2. After removal of 1 base from V and 0 bases from J, the junction contained 6 bases not matched to a gene. The germline gives CDR1 LGHNT, CDR2 FRNRAP. This CDR3 is 17 amino acids long. The CDR3: CASGLGLAGRSSYEQYF. DNA for the CDR3: TGTGCTAGTGGTTTGGGACTAGCGGGTCGTAGCTCCTACGAGCAGTACTTC. The entire variable domain, with the rest obtained from reference TRBV12-5 and TRBJ2-7, is as follows: DARVTQTPRHKVTEMGQEVTMRCQPILGHNTVFWYRQTMMQGLELLAYFRNRAPLDDSGMPKDRFSAEMPDATLATLKIQPSEPRDSAVYFCASGLGLAGRSSYEQYFGPGTRLTVT.

The V call is TRBV19, the J call TRBJ2-2, with TRBD2 matching 7 bases. V dropped 5 bases and J dropped 2; count of bases not matched to a gene: 5. CDR3 size: 15 residues. Germline CDR1 is LNHDA and CDR2 is SQIVND (reference sequence). CDR3: CASSPRGVNTGELFF. CDR3 sequence (DNA): TGTGCCAGTAGTCCCCGGGGGGTCAACACCGGGGAGCTGTTTTTT.

This chain connects TRBV5-4 to TRBJ2-1; TRBD1 aligns across 8 bases. The germline V gene encodes CDR1 SGHNT and CDR2 YYREEE (reference sequence). V shed 5 bases and J 0 bases; nucleotides not matched to a gene: 1. There are 14 residues in the CDR3. This CDR3 is CASSGQGSYNEQFF. The DNA of the CDR3 is TGTGCCAGCAGTGGACAGGGCTCCTACAATGAGCAGTTCTTC. The complete variable domain, with remaining parts taken from reference TRBV5-4 and TRBJ2-1, reads ETGVTQSPTHLIKTRGQQVTLRCSSQSGHNTVSWYQQALGQGPQFIFQYYREEENGRGNFPPRFSGLQFPNYSSELNVNALELDDSALYLCASSGQGSYNEQFFGPGTRLTVL.